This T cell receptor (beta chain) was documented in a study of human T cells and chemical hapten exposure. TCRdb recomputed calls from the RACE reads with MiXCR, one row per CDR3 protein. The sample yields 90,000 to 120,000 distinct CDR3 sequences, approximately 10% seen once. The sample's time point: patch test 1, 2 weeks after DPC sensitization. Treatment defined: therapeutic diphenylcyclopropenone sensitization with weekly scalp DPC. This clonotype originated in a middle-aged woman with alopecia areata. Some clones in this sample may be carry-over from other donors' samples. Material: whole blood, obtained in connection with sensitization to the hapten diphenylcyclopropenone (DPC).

The CDR3 loop reads CASSSHKKDRGTYGYTF. Here the CDR3 DNA reads TGTGCCAGCAGTTCCCACAAGAAGGACAGGGGAACCTATGGCTACACCTTC. The chain links TRBV6-1 to TRBJ1-2; 9 bases are a match to TRBD1. CDR1 and CDR2 from the germline V gene are MNHNS and SASEGT. With V trimmed by 5 bases and J by 4 bases, 14 bases remained unmatched. This CDR3 is built from 17 residues.